Many counts were recorded for the clone carrying this TCR beta chain. Deletions cut 3 bases from V and 4 bases from J, with 12 bases between. The length of the CDR3 is 14 residues. Germline CDR1 is SGHTA and CDR2 is FQGNSA. The sample originates from a study of T cell repertoires in cytomegalovirus infection. TCRdb re-called the reads with MiXCR, one entry per CDR3 protein. Counted here are about 140,000 distinct CDR3 sequences, under 8.5% occurring once; the ten biggest clones make up more than 15%. The sample taken for sequencing was PBMCs. The receptor's source is a human donor in good health (CMV status not recorded). Some clones in this sample may be carry-over from other donors' samples. The V call is TRBV7-2, the J call TRBJ2-5, with D perhaps assigned TRBD1 or TRBD2 (6 bases each). CDR3 bases: TGTGCCAGCAGCTTGGTGGGGGGCGGAGAGACCCAGTACTTC. Its translation is CASSLVGGGETQYF.